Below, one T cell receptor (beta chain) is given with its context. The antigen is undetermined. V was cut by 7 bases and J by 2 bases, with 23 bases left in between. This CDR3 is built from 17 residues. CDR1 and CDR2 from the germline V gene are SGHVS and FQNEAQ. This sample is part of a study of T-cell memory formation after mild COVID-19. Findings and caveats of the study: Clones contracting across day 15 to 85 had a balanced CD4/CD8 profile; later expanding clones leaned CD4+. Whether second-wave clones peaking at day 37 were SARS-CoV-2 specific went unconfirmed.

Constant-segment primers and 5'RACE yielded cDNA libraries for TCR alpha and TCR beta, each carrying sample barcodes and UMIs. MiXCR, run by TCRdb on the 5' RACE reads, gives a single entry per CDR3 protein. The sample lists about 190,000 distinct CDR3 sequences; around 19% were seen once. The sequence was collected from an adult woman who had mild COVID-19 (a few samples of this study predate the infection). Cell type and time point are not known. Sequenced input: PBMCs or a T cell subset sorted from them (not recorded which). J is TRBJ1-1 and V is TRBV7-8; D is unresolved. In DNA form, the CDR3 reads TGTGCCAGCACCCCAAGCTTGCCAAACAGAGGAAACACTGAAGCTTTCTTT. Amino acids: CASTPSLPNRGNTEAFF.